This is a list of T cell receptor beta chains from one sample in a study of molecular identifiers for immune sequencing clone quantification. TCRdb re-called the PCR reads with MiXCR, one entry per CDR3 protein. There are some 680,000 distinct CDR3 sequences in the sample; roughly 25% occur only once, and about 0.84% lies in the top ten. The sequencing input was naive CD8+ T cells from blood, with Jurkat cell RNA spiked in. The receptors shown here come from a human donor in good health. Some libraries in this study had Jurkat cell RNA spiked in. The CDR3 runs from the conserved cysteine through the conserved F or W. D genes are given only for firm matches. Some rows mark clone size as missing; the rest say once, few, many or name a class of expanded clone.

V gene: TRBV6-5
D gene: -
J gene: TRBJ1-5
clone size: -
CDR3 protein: CASSYSHKPQHF
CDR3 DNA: TGTGCCAGCAGTTACTCACATAAGCCCCAGCATTTT

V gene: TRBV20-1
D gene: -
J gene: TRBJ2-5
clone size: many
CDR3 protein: CSPEAQYF
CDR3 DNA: TGCAGTCCAGAGGCCCAGTACTTC

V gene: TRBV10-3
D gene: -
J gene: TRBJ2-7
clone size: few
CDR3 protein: CAISARALGDEQYF
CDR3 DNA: TGTGCCATCAGTGCTCGCGCCCTGGGGGACGAGCAGTACTTC

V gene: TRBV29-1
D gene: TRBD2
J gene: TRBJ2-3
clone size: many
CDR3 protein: CSVDGLAGGLTFTDTQYF
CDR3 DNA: TGCAGCGTTGATGGACTAGCGGGGGGGCTAACCTTCACAGATACGCAGTATTTT

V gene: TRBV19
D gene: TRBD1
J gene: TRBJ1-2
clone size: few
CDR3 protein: CASSQTGDYGYTF
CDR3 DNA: TGTGCCAGTAGCCAAACAGGGGACTATGGCTACACCTTC

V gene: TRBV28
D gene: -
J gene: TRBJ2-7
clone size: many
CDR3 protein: CASSFLGEQYF
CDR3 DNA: TGTGCCAGCAGTTTTCTCGGCGAGCAGTACTTC

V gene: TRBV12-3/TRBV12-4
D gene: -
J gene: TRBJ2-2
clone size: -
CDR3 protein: CASTISGTANTGELFF
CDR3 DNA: TGTGCCAGCACCATCTCCGGGACGGCGAACACCGGGGAGCTGTTTTTT

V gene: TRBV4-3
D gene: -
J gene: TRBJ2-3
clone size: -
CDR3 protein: CASSQDGRDTDTQYF
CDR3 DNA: TGCGCCAGCAGCCAAGATGGGCGGGACACAGATACGCAGTATTTT

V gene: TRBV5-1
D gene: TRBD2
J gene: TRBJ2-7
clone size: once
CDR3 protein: CASSLTSGSEQHF
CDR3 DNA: TGCGCCAGCAGCTTGACTAGCGGGAGCGAGCAGCACTTC

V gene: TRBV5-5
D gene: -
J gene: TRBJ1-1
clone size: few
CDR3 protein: CASSFLGGNTEAFF
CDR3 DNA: TGTGCCAGCAGCTTTCTCGGGGGTAACACTGAAGCTTTCTTT

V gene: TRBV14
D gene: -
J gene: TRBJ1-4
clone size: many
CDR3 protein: CASSHGEKLFF
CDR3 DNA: TGTGCCAGCAGCCACGGCGAAAAACTGTTTTTT

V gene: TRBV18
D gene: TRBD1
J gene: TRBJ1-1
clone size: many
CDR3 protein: CASSPRDSYETNTEAFF
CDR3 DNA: TGTGCCAGCTCACCACGGGACAGTTACGAAACGAACACTGAAGCTTTCTTT

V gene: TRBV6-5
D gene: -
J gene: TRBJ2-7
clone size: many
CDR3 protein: CASSYRTIGDEQYF
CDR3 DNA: TGTGCCAGCAGTTACCGGACAATCGGCGACGAGCAGTACTTC

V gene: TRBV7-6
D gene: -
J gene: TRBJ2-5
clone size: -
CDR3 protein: CASSLVQETRYF
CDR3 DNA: TGTGCCAGCAGCTTGGTCCAAGAGACCCGGTACTTC

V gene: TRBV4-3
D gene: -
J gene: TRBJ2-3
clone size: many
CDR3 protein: CASSPGPMESDTQYF
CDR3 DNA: TGCGCCAGCAGCCCCGGACCGATGGAGTCGGATACGCAGTATTTT

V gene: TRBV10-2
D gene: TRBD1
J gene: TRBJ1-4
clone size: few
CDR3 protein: CASSEGDSLFF
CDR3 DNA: TGCGCCAGCAGTGAGGGGGACAGTCTGTTTTTT

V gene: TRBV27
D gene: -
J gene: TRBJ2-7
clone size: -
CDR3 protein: CASRRKLGEESEQYF
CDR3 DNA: TGTGCCAGCAGGAGGAAGCTGGGGGAGGAATCCGAGCAGTACTTC

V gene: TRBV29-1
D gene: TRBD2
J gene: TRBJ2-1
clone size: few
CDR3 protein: CSVRLAGRYNEQFF
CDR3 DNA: TGCAGCGTTCGGCTAGCGGGTCGGTACAATGAGCAGTTCTTC

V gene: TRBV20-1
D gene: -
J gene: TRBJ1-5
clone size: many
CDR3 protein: CSARALVGADNQPQHF
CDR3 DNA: TGCAGTGCTAGGGCTCTTGTGGGCGCAGACAATCAGCCCCAGCATTTT

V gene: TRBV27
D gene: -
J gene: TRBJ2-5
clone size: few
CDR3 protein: CASSFLTPTGQQETQYF
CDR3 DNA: TGTGCCAGCAGTTTTTTGACCCCGACTGGACAGCAAGAGACCCAGTACTTC